Reported below is one T cell receptor beta chain. Its target is unknown. Trimming shortened V by 5 bases and J by 8 bases, and 18 bases separated the two germline ends. The CDR3 is 14 amino acids. Germline V lookup: CDR1 MNHEY, CDR2 SVGAGI. The data were obtained in a study of cytomegalovirus exposure and HLA in healthy donors. Study findings and constraints: The sole available immune exposure information was CMV serostatus. What a later analysis showed was that several of the most significant clusters appeared linked to common viral pathogens.

PCR primers comprised 60 Vbeta and 13 Jbeta primers. In the authors' workflow: Roughly 11 million shared chains were among the roughly 80 million unique TCR beta chains that a later analysis counted. TCRdb's copy holds only in-frame clones and misses some; the assay was immunoSEQ multiplex PCR. V and J calls and clone size are copied from that table; D and trimming were computed from the DNA. The sample carries 120,000 to 150,000 clones, roughly 78% recorded once. This clonotype was obtained from a man aged 40-49 years in good health and CMV-seropositive. The chain links TRBV6-5 to TRBJ1-2; the D gene is possibly TRBD1 (5 bases). Sequences were obtained from PBMCs. The CDR3 spells CASSPRTPKEGYTF. The CDR3, as DNA: TGTGCCAGCAGTCCCCGGACACCCAAGGAGGGCTACACCTTC.